These 2 T cell receptor beta chains share one sample of origin, sequenced in a study of naive and memory T cell subsets. Both TRBC1 and TRBC2 were covered by a beta constant-region primer of two equimolar oligonucleotides. MiXCR was run by TCRdb on the UMI-ligation and nested PCR reads, yielding one entry per CDR3 protein. Altogether 70,000 to 95,000 distinct CDR3 sequences are present, around 6.5% being singletons, with the ten largest covering around 1.5%. Material: central memory CD4+ T cells from blood. The receptors originated from a human donor in good health.

This clonotype occurred a few times. The gene calls are TRBV20-1 and TRBJ2-5; a weak D match, TRBD2 (6 bases). The germline V gene has CDR1 DFQATT and CDR2 SNEGSKA (reference sequence). The CDR3 runs 13 residues. V lost 6 bases and J lost 2, with 13 bases in between. The CDR3 reads CSATRTIQETQYF. The DNA for the CDR3 is TGCAGTGCAACCCGGACTATTCAAGAGACCCAGTACTTC.

In its sample, this clonotype was seen many times. The genes are TRBV12-5 and TRBJ2-1; 9 bases agree with TRBD2. V shed 10 bases, J shed 0 bases, and the junction held 16 bases outside the gene matches. This CDR3 region has 18 residues. Looked up from germline, CDR1 is LGHNT and CDR2 is FRNRAP. This CDR3 reads CATLFRPNSGGSYNEQFF. CDR3 sequence (DNA): TGTGCTACACTTTTTCGACCGAATAGCGGGGGCTCCTACAATGAGCAGTTCTTC.